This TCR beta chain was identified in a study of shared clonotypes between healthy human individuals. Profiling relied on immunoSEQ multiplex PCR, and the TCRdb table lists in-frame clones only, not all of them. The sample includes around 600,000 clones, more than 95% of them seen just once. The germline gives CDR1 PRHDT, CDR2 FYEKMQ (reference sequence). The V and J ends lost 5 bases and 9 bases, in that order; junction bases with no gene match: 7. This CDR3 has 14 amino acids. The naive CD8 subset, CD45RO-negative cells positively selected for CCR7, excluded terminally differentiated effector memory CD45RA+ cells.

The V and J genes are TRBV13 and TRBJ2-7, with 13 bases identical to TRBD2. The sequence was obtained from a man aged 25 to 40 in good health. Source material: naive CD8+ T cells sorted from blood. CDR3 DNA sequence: TGTGCCAGCAGCGAGGGACTAGCGGGATTGGGGCAGTACTTC. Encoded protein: CASSEGLAGLGQYF.